These 22 T cell receptor beta chains were all obtained from the same sample, sequenced in a study of CD8+ T cells in alopecia areata. Noted treatment: oral pan-JAK inhibitor, 5-10 mg twice daily. Extracted RNA was reverse transcribed into cDNA, the sequencing template. Data came from immunoSEQ multiplex PCR; TCRdb stores just in-frame clones and leaves some out. Among over 90,000 clones listed, about nine tenths were seen once. The specimen was CD8+ T cells sorted from blood, collected around week 31, from a patient treated with tofacitinib. Source of these receptors: a human donor with alopecia areata.

V gene TRBV7-9 combines with J gene TRBJ2-4; maybe TRBD1 (5 bases). This CDR3 region has 12 residues. Between the trimmed V and J ends, which lost 8 bases and 5 bases, there was a span of 10 bases. Germline loops: CDR1 SEHNR, CDR2 FQNEAQ (reference sequence). The DNA for the CDR3 is TGTGCCAGCCATGGGGCAGAAAACATTCAGTACTTC. Its protein is CASHGAENIQYF.

The CDR3 DNA reads as TGTGCCAGCAGCTTAGCCAGGGGCCTCAACTATGGCTACACCTTC. It yields the protein CASSLARGLNYGYTF. The chain joins TRBV7-8 to TRBJ1-2; weak D call: TRBD1 (6 bases). Germline V gene data show CDR1 as SGHVS and CDR2 as FQNEAQ. With 0 bases removed from V and 2 bases from J, the gap between germline ends came to 10 bases. The CDR3 runs to 15 residues.

The DNA for the CDR3 is TGCAGCGTTGAGGCGGCCGGACTGTCTATGAATGAGCAGTTCTTC. Protein sequence: CSVEAAGLSMNEQFF. The rearrangement links TRBV29-1 to TRBJ2-1; D perhaps matches TRBD2 (5 bases). The CDR3 is 15 residues long. Trimming stripped 3 bases from V and 7 bases from J, with 19 bases between. CDR1 is SQVTM and CDR2 is ANQGSEA in the germline V gene.

The chain couples TRBV5-4 to TRBJ2-3; 8 bases align to TRBD1. CDR1 and CDR2 from the germline V gene are SGHNT and YYREEE (reference sequence). The CDR3 contains 14 residues. V gave up 4 bases and J gave up 1 base; unmatched junction bases: 2. CDR3 amino acids: CASSGQGGTDTQYF. In DNA form, the CDR3 reads TGTGCCAGCAGCGGACAGGGCGGCACAGATACGCAGTATTTT.

The table lists this clone with a count of one. The chain carries TRBV15 and TRBJ1-1; 8 bases align to TRBD1. The CDR3 runs 16 residues. Unmatched junction bases numbered 9, after V lost 2 bases and J lost 4 bases. Germline V gene lookup returns CDR1 LNHNV and CDR2 YYDKDF (reference sequence). CDR3 DNA: TGTGCCACCAGCAGAAGTTTTCGAACAGGGGGCACTGAAGCTTTCTTT. Translated, it gives CATSRSFRTGGTEAFF.

The chain joins TRBV7-6 to TRBJ1-1; D call uncertain. Germline CDR1 and CDR2: SGHVS and FNYEAQ. V was pared by 5 bases and J by 0 bases, with 16 bases between. The CDR3 is 16 residues long. Written as DNA, the CDR3 is TGTGCCAGCAGCAAATCGAGCCTTTTTATGAACACTGAAGCTTTCTTT. Amino acids: CASSKSSLFMNTEAFF.

V usage is TRBV7-6 and J usage is TRBJ2-2; D is unresolved. The CDR3 is 15 amino acids. V lost 1 base, J lost 6 bases, and 12 bases lay in between. Germline CDR1 is SGHVS and CDR2 is FNYEAQ. The CDR3 loop is CASSLDWGSPGELFF. The DNA for the CDR3 is TGTGCCAGCAGCTTAGATTGGGGTTCCCCCGGGGAGCTGTTTTTT.

The V call is TRBV5-4, the J call TRBJ1-1; D is possibly TRBD1 (6 bases). The V end lost 4 bases, the J end lost 4 bases, and 11 bases lay between the germline ends. Germline lookup yields CDR1 SGHNT and CDR2 YYREEE (reference sequence). This CDR3 has 13 amino acids. CDR3 coding DNA: TGTGCCAGCAGCGGTAGGGGGGGCACTGAAGCTTTCTTT. The encoded protein is CASSGRGGTEAFF.

This chain links TRBV2 with TRBJ1-1; a weak D match, TRBD1 (6 bases). The CDR3 totals 10 residues. Germline CDR1 reads SNHLY; CDR2 reads FYNNEI. The V end lost 8 bases, the J end lost 7 bases, and 8 bases lay between the germline ends. The CDR3 loop reads CASQGGEAFF. Written as DNA, the CDR3 is TGTGCCAGCCAAGGGGGTGAAGCTTTCTTT.

The V call is TRBV30, the J call TRBJ2-7, with 9 bases matching TRBD1. V shed 0 bases and J 1 base; nucleotides not matched to a gene: 1. Per germline, CDR1 GTSNPN and CDR2 SVGIG (reference sequence). The CDR3 spans 14 residues. The CDR3 sequence is CAWSVGTGSYEQYF. In nucleotides, the CDR3 is TGTGCCTGGAGTGTAGGGACAGGGTCCTACGAGCAGTACTTC.

As DNA, the CDR3 is TGTGCCAGCAGTGCGAAGGGGGCTTCCTACGAGCAGTACTTC. Encoded protein: CASSAKGASYEQYF. V gene TRBV6-5 combines with J gene TRBJ2-7, with 7 bases identical to TRBD1. The CDR3 consists of 14 residues. J was trimmed by 1 base and V by 5 bases; bases with no gene match: 5. Germline assignment: CDR1 MNHEY and CDR2 SVGAGI.

The chain employs TRBV7-8 and TRBJ2-3, with D maybe TRBD2 (6 bases). The CDR3 consists of 14 residues. From germline, CDR1 is SGHVS and CDR2 FQNEAQ. V was trimmed by 5 bases and J by 0 bases, leaving 9 bases between them. The CDR3 loop is CASSPGTSTDTQYF. CDR3 sequence (DNA): TGTGCCAGCAGCCCGGGGACTAGCACAGATACGCAGTATTTT.

This clone has more than one count but fewer than ten. The CDR3, as DNA: TGCAGCGTTGATCCCGGGACAGGGCCTATCGATGAGCAGTTCTTC. Amino acid sequence: CSVDPGTGPIDEQFF. V is TRBV29-1 and J is TRBJ2-1; the match to TRBD1 covers 9 bases. The V segment lost 3 bases and the J segment 8 bases; nucleotides outside the gene matches: 11. The germline CDR1 and CDR2 sequences are SQVTM and ANQGSEA. This CDR3 is built from 15 residues.

The chain is built from TRBV14 and TRBJ1-1; possibly TRBD1 for D (5 bases). Germline CDR1 and CDR2: SGHDN and FVKESK. Trimming shortened V by 1 base and J by 1 base, and 7 bases separated the two germline ends. The CDR3 runs to 14 residues. In nucleotides, the CDR3 is TGTGCCAGCAGCCAAGGGGGCTGGAACACTGAAGCTTTCTTT. Translating gives CASSQGGWNTEAFF.

This clone was observed a single time. The V and J genes are TRBV27 and TRBJ2-7; tentatively, D is TRBD2 (6 bases). Germline CDR1 MNHEY, CDR2 SMNVEV (reference sequence). Trimming cost V 5 bases and J 0 bases, with 8 bases left between them. The CDR3 totals 13 residues. The CDR3 DNA sequence: TGTGCCAGCAGTCCCGGGGGCTCCTACGAGCAGTACTTC. This gives the protein CASSPGGSYEQYF.

As to this clone: Other DNA sequences within the sample encode an identical CDR3. The V and J genes are TRBV4-1 and TRBJ1-1, with D hard to call. V lost 1 base, J lost 4 bases, and 13 bases lay in between. This CDR3 spans 15 amino acids. Germline loops: CDR1 MGHRA, CDR2 YSYEKL. The CDR3 loop reads CASSQGAGVGTEAFF. CDR3 DNA sequence: TGCGCCAGCAGCCAAGGGGCCGGGGTAGGCACTGAAGCTTTCTTT.

The chain recombines TRBV7-9 with TRBJ2-1, with D perhaps matching TRBD2 (6 bases). The V gene's germline CDR1 is SEHNR and CDR2 FQNEAQ (reference sequence). There are 13 residues in the CDR3. With 5 bases removed from V and 8 bases from J, the gap between germline ends came to 13 bases. Here the CDR3 reads CASSPGDSDEQFF. CDR3 nucleotide sequence: TGTGCCAGCAGCCCCGGGGACTCCGATGAGCAGTTCTTC.

This chain links TRBV27 with TRBJ2-1; D is possibly TRBD1 (6 bases). This CDR3 has 16 amino acids. The germline gives CDR1 MNHEY, CDR2 SMNVEV (reference sequence). Trimming pared 6 bases from V and 8 bases from J, leaving 23 bases between. The CDR3 DNA follows: TGTGCCAGCAGCCCTCGACCGGGCCCAAAGGGGGATGAGCAGTTCTTC. Translated: CASSPRPGPKGDEQFF.

The V call is TRBV29-1, the J call TRBJ2-1; a weak D match, TRBD2 (6 bases). This CDR3 is 13 amino acids long. CDR1 and CDR2 (germline): SQVTM, ANQGSEA. Trimming took 0 bases from V and 9 from J, leaving 12 bases between them. Here the CDR3 reads CSVEEHTSFEQFF. The CDR3, as DNA: TGCAGCGTTGAAGAACATACTAGCTTTGAGCAGTTCTTC.

This chain joins TRBV6-1 and TRBJ1-1, with D tentatively TRBD1 (5 bases). The V and J ends lost 6 bases and 5 bases respectively, with 13 bases between them. The CDR3 loop spans 13 amino acids. CDR1 and CDR2 from the germline V gene are MNHNS and SASEGT. The CDR3 bases are TGTGCCAGCAGCGGGGGATTGGAAACTGAAGCTTTCTTT. Its protein is CASSGGLETEAFF.

This chain joins TRBV19 and TRBJ2-1; no clear D. Germline loops: CDR1 LNHDA, CDR2 SQIVND (reference sequence). Deletions cut 7 bases from V and 0 bases from J, with 13 bases between. This CDR3 spans 15 amino acids. CDR3 sequence: CASTLDGSSYNEQFF. The CDR3 nucleotides read TGTGCCAGTACCCTGGACGGTAGCTCCTACAATGAGCAGTTCTTC.

The chain combines TRBV10-3 with TRBJ2-7, with 10 positions matching TRBD2. This CDR3 is built from 16 residues. In germline, CDR1 is ENHRY, CDR2 SYGVKD. V lost 2 bases, J lost 4 bases, and 8 bases stayed unmatched. The CDR3 coding sequence is TGTGCCATCAGTGAGACGGCTAGCGGGAGAGGGTACGAGCAGTACTTC. It specifies CAISETASGRGYEQYF.